This is a list of T cell receptor beta chains from one sample in a study of Tregs in tolerant kidney transplant recipients. The protocol was immunoSEQ multiplex PCR, while the TCRdb copy is restricted to in-frame clones and leaves out a portion. The sample includes tens of thousands of clones, roughly nine tenths of them seen just once. This sample comprised CD4+ T cells from blood, obtained before the transplant. The receptors were gathered from a human donor who received a combined kidney and bone marrow transplant. Both conserved end residues are part of each CDR3. D genes are given only for firm matches. Clone size is stated in some rows and not others, as once, few, many or a class when expanded.

d_call,v_call,clone_size,j_call,cdr3_nt,cdr3_aa
TRBD1,TRBV19,-,TRBJ1-5,TGTGCCAGTAGTATAGAGCCAGGGGGCAGGTATCAGCCCCAGCATTTT,CASSIEPGGRYQPQHF
-,TRBV7-9,-,TRBJ1-1,TGTGCCAGCAGCTTAAGGTTGGGAGAGAACACTGAAGCTTTCTTT,CASSLRLGENTEAFF
-,TRBV5-1,-,TRBJ1-4,TGCGCCAGCAGCTTGGAAAGGGGGGGCGCCGGGGAAAAACTGTTTTTT,CASSLERGGAGEKLFF
-,TRBV7-2,once,TRBJ2-1,TGTGCCAGCAGCTTAGAGTCCGGGAGCGGGCATGAGCAGTTCTTC,CASSLESGSGHEQFF
TRBD2,TRBV10-1,-,TRBJ2-7,TGCGCCAGCAGTGGACTAGCGGGAGGGTACGAGCAGTACTTC,CASSGLAGGYEQYF
TRBD2,TRBV10-3,-,TRBJ2-7,TGTGCCATCAGTGAGTCTGGACTAGCCCTCTACGAGCAGTACTTC,CAISESGLALYEQYF
TRBD2,TRBV6-1,-,TRBJ2-1,TGTGCCAGCCCCCCGGGCGGGAGCTCCTACAATGAGCAGTTCTTC,CASPPGGSSYNEQFF
TRBD2,TRBV19,few,TRBJ2-1,TGTGCCAGTCTGGCGCCGGGACTAGGGTACAATGAGCAGTTCTTC,CASLAPGLGYNEQFF
-,TRBV7-2,-,TRBJ2-5,TGTGCCAGCAGCTTAAGACTACCAGAGACCCAGTACTTC,CASSLRLPETQYF
TRBD2,TRBV6-5,-,TRBJ2-7,TGTGCCAGCAGTTATCGGGGACTAGCGGACTCCTACGAGCAGTACTTC,CASSYRGLADSYEQYF
-,TRBV9,once,TRBJ2-1,TGTGCCAGCAGCGTAGCTACGGTCTCCTACAATGAGCAGTTCTTC,CASSVATVSYNEQFF
-,TRBV19,-,TRBJ2-3,TGTGCCAGTAGTTCCGGCGCCGGGGCAGATACGCAGTATTTT,CASSSGAGADTQYF
-,TRBV18,-,TRBJ2-5,TGTGCCAGCTCACCACCGACCAGGGGAGAGACCCAGTACTTC,CASSPPTRGETQYF
-,TRBV19,few,TRBJ2-7,TGTGCCAGTAGTTTGACGACTGGGGCCAACGAGCAGTACTTC,CASSLTTGANEQYF
-,TRBV9,-,TRBJ2-3,TGTGCCAGCAGCGTAGGAGGCCTGAGGGCAGATACGCAGTATTTT,CASSVGGLRADTQYF
-,TRBV4-1,-,TRBJ1-2,TGCGCCAGCAGCCTAGACTTCTATGGCTACACCTTC,CASSLDFYGYTF
-,TRBV4-1,-,TRBJ1-3,TGCGCCAGCAGCCGAGGACTAGACCCTGGAAACACCATATATTTT,CASSRGLDPGNTIYF
-,TRBV19,-,TRBJ2-5,TGTGCCAGTAGTCAATTCACGACAGGACAAGAGACCCAGTACTTC,CASSQFTTGQETQYF
TRBD2,TRBV19,-,TRBJ2-5,TGTGCCAGTAGTATAATAGCGGGAGTAGGAGAGACCCAGTACTTC,CASSIIAGVGETQYF
-,TRBV7-2,once,TRBJ2-5,TGTGCCAGCAGCTTCGGGATCCAAGAGACCCAGTACTTC,CASSFGIQETQYF
-,TRBV28,-,TRBJ2-7,TGTGCCAGCAGTTTAATCGCAGGGGACGAGCAGTACTTC,CASSLIAGDEQYF
-,TRBV28,few,TRBJ2-7,TGTGCCAGCAGTTTATCAGCGGCTGAGCAGTACTTC,CASSLSAAEQYF
TRBD1,TRBV29-1,-,TRBJ2-3,TGCAGCGTTAAGAACCGGGACAGGGGTTATGCAGATACGCAGTATTTT,CSVKNRDRGYADTQYF
-,TRBV7-2,-,TRBJ2-7,TGTGCCAGCAGCCCCCCTTCCCCGGTGGCCTACGAGCAGTACTTC,CASSPPSPVAYEQYF
-,TRBV5-1,-,TRBJ2-3,TGCGCCAGCAGCCGCACGGGGGATACCAGCACAGATACGCAGTATTTT,CASSRTGDTSTDTQYF
-,TRBV5-1,-,TRBJ2-7,TGCGCCAGCAGCTCTATTGGGGGGAACTACGAGCAGTACTTC,CASSSIGGNYEQYF
TRBD1,TRBV28,-,TRBJ1-1,TGTGCCAGCAGTAACCGGGACAGGGGGCCGTTCGACACTGAAGCTTTCTTT,CASSNRDRGPFDTEAFF
TRBD2,TRBV11-2,-,TRBJ2-5,TGTGCCAGCACCTGGGGTAAAAGGACTAGCGGTCAACAAGAGACCCAGTACTTC,CASTWGKRTSGQQETQYF
TRBD2,TRBV18,-,TRBJ2-7,TGTGCCAGCTCACAACGGGAGGGCACCTACGAGCAGTACTTC,CASSQREGTYEQYF
-,TRBV2,-,TRBJ1-5,TGTGCCAGCGGAGCCAACAGGGCCGGCAATCAGCCCCAGCATTTT,CASGANRAGNQPQHF
TRBD2,TRBV7-8,-,TRBJ2-1,TGTGCCAGCAACCCGACTAGCGGGGGCTACAATGAGCAGTTCTTC,CASNPTSGGYNEQFF
TRBD2,TRBV7-2,once,TRBJ2-3,TGTGCCAGCAGCAGGAGGGGGCGGACTAGCGGTAGCACAGATACGCAGTATTTT,CASSRRGRTSGSTDTQYF
TRBD2,TRBV30,-,TRBJ2-1,TGTGCCTGGTCAAAACCGGGAGGGCCGATCAATGAGCAGTTCTTC,CAWSKPGGPINEQFF
TRBD1,TRBV27,-,TRBJ1-2,TGTGCCAGCAGCTGGACAGGGAGAAACTATGGCTACACCTTC,CASSWTGRNYGYTF
TRBD2,TRBV29-1,-,TRBJ2-3,TGCAGCGTTGACTCCCCGCGGGAGCGGACAGATACGCAGTATTTT,CSVDSPRERTDTQYF
TRBD1,TRBV7-8,-,TRBJ2-7,TGTGCCAGCAGAGACCGACAGGGCGCGCAGTACTTC,CASRDRQGAQYF
TRBD2,TRBV5-4,-,TRBJ2-1,TGTGCCAGTTCCCCTAGCGGGAGGGCCTCCGGAAGTGAGCAGTTCTTC,CASSPSGRASGSEQFF
TRBD1,TRBV9,-,TRBJ1-3,TGTGCCAGCAGCGTAGCCGGGACAGGGTATGGAAACACCATATATTTT,CASSVAGTGYGNTIYF
-,TRBV5-1,-,TRBJ2-2,TGCGCCAGCAGCTTGGACCGGGCCGGGGAGCTGTTTTTT,CASSLDRAGELFF
TRBD2,TRBV11-3,-,TRBJ2-1,TGTGCCAGCAGCTCCGGCGGGAGTAAGAATGAGCAGTTCTTC,CASSSGGSKNEQFF
TRBD1,TRBV29-1,few,TRBJ1-1,TGCAGCGTTGACGGACAGGGGGGAACTGAAGCTTTCTTT,CSVDGQGGTEAFF
TRBD2,TRBV6-6,-,TRBJ2-7,TGTGCCAGCAGTTACTCGAAACTAGCGGGAGTTGAGCAGTACTTC,CASSYSKLAGVEQYF
-,TRBV5-1,-,TRBJ2-1,TGCGCCAGCAGCTTGGTAGTCCAGGCGTGGGACAATGAGCAGTTCTTC,CASSLVVQAWDNEQFF
-,TRBV5-1,-,TRBJ1-5,TGCGCCAGCAGCTTGGGGACAACGAATCAGCCCCAGCATTTT,CASSLGTTNQPQHF
-,TRBV7-3,-,TRBJ2-1,TGTGCCAGCAGCTTTGGGCTAGCTGGACGTGACTCCTACAATGAGCAGTTCTTC,CASSFGLAGRDSYNEQFF
-,TRBV28,-,TRBJ1-3,TGTGCCAGCGCAGAGCAACAGGCCTCTGGAAACACCATATATTTT,CASAEQQASGNTIYF
TRBD1,TRBV10-3,once,TRBJ2-2,TGTGCCATTACAGGGGACACCGGGGAGCTGTTTTTT,CAITGDTGELFF
TRBD2,TRBV6-1,-,TRBJ2-7,TGTGCCAGCAGCCCGGGACTAGCGGGCTACGAGCAGTACTTC,CASSPGLAGYEQYF
TRBD2,TRBV5-1,-,TRBJ2-7,TGCGCCAGCAGCTTGGAGGGCAGGGAGGGCGAGCAGTACTTC,CASSLEGREGEQYF
TRBD2,TRBV5-5,-,TRBJ2-1,TGTGCCAGCAGCCGGACTAGCGAGCAGTTCTTC,CASSRTSEQFF
TRBD1,TRBV28,-,TRBJ1-2,TGTGCCAGCAGTCCATGGACAGGAAACTATGGCTACACCTTC,CASSPWTGNYGYTF
-,TRBV5-6,-,TRBJ1-3,TGTGCCAGCAGCTTTTACTTTCCGCGCTCTGGAAACACCATATATTTT,CASSFYFPRSGNTIYF
TRBD2,TRBV5-1,few,TRBJ2-1,TGCGCCAGCAGCTTGGTGGTGGGAGGGCCGGAGAATGAGCAGTTCTTC,CASSLVVGGPENEQFF
-,TRBV7-3,-,TRBJ1-1,TGTGCCAGCAGCTTAAAAGGGGCGGACACTGAAGCTTTCTTT,CASSLKGADTEAFF
-,TRBV5-8,once,TRBJ2-1,TGTGCCAGCAGCTTGGGATCCTACTACAATGAGCAGTTCTTC,CASSLGSYYNEQFF
TRBD1,TRBV28,-,TRBJ2-3,TGTGCCAGCACCACGGACAGGCGAACAGGGGATACGCAGTATTTT,CASTTDRRTGDTQYF
TRBD1,TRBV18,few,TRBJ1-1,TGTGCCAGCTCACCAGGGACAGGGTCCACTGAAGCTTTCTTT,CASSPGTGSTEAFF